This T cell receptor beta chain is from a study of T cell repertoires in aging, cancer and after chemotherapy. About the study: Donors were grouped into six age bands spanning 30 or younger through 70 or older. Patients with glioblastoma brain tumors were sampled before and after temozolomide-based therapy. Study-level points and caveats: Across the chemotherapy interval, each cancer cohort showed higher median generation probability, suggesting thymic rebound. Age-matched healthy donors had significantly more diverse, less clonal blood TCR repertoires than untreated cancer patients.

This CDR3 is built from 14 residues. Trimming stripped 6 bases from V and 5 bases from J, with 17 bases between. CDR1 MDHEN and CDR2 SYDVKM come from the germline V gene. Relative to its sample, this clonotype is medium-sized. Antigen: not known. Rearranged V-D-J TRB sequences were amplified with a mixed TRB-A/B primer pool. TCRdb re-called the multiplex PCR reads with MiXCR, one entry per CDR3 protein. The data contain over a thousand distinct CDR3 sequences, approximately 28% of them singletons. The template was genomic DNA from peripheral blood, not RNA. The sequencing sample was made of blood. This clonotype was sampled from a human donor with a solid tumor. This chain uses TRBV28 with TRBJ2-7; weak D call: TRBD1 (6 bases). This chain's CDR3 is CASSSGDPRNEQYF. DNA for the CDR3: TGTGCCAGCAGCTCAGGGGACCCTAGGAACGAGCAGTACTTC.